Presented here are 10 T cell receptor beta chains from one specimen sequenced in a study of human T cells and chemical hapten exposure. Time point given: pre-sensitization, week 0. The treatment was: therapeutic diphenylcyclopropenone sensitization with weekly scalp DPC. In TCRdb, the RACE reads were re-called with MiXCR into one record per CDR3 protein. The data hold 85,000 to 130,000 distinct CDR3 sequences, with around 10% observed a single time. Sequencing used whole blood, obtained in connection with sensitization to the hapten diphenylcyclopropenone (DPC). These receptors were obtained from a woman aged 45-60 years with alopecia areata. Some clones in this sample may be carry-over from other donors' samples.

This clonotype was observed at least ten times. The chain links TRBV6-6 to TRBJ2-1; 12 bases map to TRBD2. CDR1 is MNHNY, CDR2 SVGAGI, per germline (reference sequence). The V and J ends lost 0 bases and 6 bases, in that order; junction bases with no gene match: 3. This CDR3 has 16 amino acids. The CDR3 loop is CASSYSLAGGPNEQFF. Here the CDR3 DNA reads TGTGCCAGCAGTTACTCCCTAGCGGGGGGGCCCAATGAGCAGTTCTTC.

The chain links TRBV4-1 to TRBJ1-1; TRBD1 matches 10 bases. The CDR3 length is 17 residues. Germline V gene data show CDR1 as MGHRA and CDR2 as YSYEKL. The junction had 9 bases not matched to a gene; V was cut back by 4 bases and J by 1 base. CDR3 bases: TGCGCCAGCAGCCGGGGACAGGGGCTTTACTCGAACACTGAAGCTTTCTTT. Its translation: CASSRGQGLYSNTEAFF.

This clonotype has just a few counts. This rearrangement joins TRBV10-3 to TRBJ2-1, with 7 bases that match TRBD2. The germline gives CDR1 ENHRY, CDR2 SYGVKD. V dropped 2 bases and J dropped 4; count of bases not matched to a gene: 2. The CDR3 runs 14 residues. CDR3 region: CAISEGGSYNEQFF. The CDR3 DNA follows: TGTGCCATCAGTGAGGGCGGGAGTTACAATGAGCAGTTCTTC.

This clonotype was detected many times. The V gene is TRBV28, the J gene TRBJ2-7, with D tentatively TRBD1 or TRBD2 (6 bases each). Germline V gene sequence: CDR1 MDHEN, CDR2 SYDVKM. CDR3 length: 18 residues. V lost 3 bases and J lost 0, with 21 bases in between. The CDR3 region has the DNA TGTGCCAGCAGTTTCCACGAAATGGGGGGCGCGGGCTCCTACGAGCAGTACTTC. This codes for CASSFHEMGGAGSYEQYF.

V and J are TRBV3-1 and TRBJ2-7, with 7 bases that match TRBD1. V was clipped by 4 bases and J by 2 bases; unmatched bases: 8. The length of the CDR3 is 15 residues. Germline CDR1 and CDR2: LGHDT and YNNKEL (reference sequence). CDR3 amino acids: CASSRSTGPPYEQYF. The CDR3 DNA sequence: TGTGCCAGCAGCCGTTCGACAGGGCCCCCCTACGAGCAGTACTTC.

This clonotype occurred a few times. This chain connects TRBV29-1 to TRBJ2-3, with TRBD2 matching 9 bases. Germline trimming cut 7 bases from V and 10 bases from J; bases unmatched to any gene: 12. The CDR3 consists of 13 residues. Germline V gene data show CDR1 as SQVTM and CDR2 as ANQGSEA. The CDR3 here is CSALAGAPPSQYF. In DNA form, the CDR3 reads TGCAGCGCCTTAGCGGGGGCCCCCCCCTCGCAGTATTTT.

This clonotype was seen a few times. The chain's CDR3 is CASSPSGQRTYNEQFF. The CDR3 nucleotides read TGTGCCAGCTCACCTTCCGGACAGAGAACCTACAATGAGCAGTTCTTC. The genes are TRBV18 and TRBJ2-1, with TRBD1 as a possible D gene (6 bases). Germline CDR1 and CDR2: KGHSH and LQKENI. The germline V and J ends were trimmed by 3 bases and 2 bases, with 14 bases remaining between them. This CDR3 has 16 amino acids.

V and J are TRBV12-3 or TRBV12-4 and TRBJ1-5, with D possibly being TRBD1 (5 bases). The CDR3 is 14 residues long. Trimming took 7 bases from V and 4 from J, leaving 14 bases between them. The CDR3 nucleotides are TGTGCCAGCACAACACGGGGGGTGAATCAGCCCCAGCATTTT. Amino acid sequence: CASTTRGVNQPQHF.

The CDR3 sequence: CASADDFGDEQYF. DNA for the CDR3: TGTGCTTCGGCGGACGACTTCGGTGACGAGCAGTACTTC. The chain employs TRBV27 and TRBJ2-7; D is uncertain. The germline V gene has CDR1 MNHEY and CDR2 SMNVEV (reference sequence). The CDR3 totals 13 residues.

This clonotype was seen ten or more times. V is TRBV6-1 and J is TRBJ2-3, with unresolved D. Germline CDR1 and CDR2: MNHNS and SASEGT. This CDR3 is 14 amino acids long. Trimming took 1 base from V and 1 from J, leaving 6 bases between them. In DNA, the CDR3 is TGTGCCAGCAGTGAAGGCGGCGGCACAGATACGCAGTATTTT. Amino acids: CASSEGGGTDTQYF.